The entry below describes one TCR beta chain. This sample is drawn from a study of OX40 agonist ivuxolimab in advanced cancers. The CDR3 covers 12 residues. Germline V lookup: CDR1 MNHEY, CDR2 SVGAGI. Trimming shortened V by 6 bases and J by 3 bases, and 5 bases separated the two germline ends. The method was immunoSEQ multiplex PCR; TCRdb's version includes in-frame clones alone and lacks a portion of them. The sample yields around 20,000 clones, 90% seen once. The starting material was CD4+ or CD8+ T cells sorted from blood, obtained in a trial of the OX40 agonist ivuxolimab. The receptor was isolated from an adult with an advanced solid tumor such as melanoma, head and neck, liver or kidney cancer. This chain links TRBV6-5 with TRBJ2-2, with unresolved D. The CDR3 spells CASRGHTGELFF. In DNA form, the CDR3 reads TGTGCCAGCAGGGGTCACACCGGGGAGCTGTTTTTT.